This T cell receptor beta chain was recorded in a study of T-cell reconstitution after alpha-beta-depleted transplantation in children. Unique molecular identifiers were used to barcode this TCRbeta library. TCRdb redid the calling of the PCR reads with MiXCR, one entry per CDR3 protein. The table lists about 870,000 distinct CDR3 sequences, under 20% of them singletons. Trimming took 2 bases from V and 8 from J; bases not matched to a gene: 8. CDR3 length: 16 amino acids. Per the germline V gene, CDR1 is SGHRS and CDR2 is YFSETQ. The clonotype originates from a male patient between 10 and 17 years old who had a stem cell transplant for acute lymphoblastic leukemia, so the T cells may come from the graft donor. V usage is TRBV5-1 and J usage is TRBJ2-1, with 12 bases aligning to TRBD2. This sample comprised PBMCs, mostly from graft donor cells, obtained 360 days after TCRalphabeta/CD19-depleted stem cell transplant. CDR3 region: CASSFVLAGGPDEQFF. As DNA, the CDR3 is TGCGCCAGCAGCTTTGTTCTAGCGGGAGGGCCGGATGAGCAGTTCTTC.